These 30 T cell receptor beta chains originate from one sample sequenced in a study of blood T cell repertoires in COVID-19. TCRdb's table, derived via immunoSEQ multiplex PCR, lists solely in-frame clones and lacks some. Found here are 190,000 or so clones, about four fifths of them singletons; the top ten hold about 10%. Sample: PBMCs or T cells enriched from blood (not recorded which). Receptor source: a man aged 40-55 years who had recovered from COVID-19.

V and J are TRBV18 and TRBJ2-3, with a weak D call TRBD1 (6 bases). Between the trimmed V and J ends, which lost 6 bases and 0 bases, there was a span of 7 bases. Germline V gene lookup returns CDR1 KGHSH and CDR2 LQKENI. The CDR3 runs 13 residues. The CDR3 DNA reads as TGTGCCAGCTCGGGGGCGAGCACAGATACGCAGTATTTT. As protein: CASSGASTDTQYF.

CDR3 region: CASSIRPGDQPQHF. CDR3 in DNA: TGTGCCAGTAGTATTCGGCCAGGGGATCAGCCCCAGCATTTT. The V gene is TRBV19, the J gene TRBJ1-5; a weak D match, TRBD1 (6 bases). CDR1 and CDR2 from the germline V gene are LNHDA and SQIVND (reference sequence). The CDR3 spans 14 residues. V gave up 3 bases and J gave up 5 bases, with 11 bases separating them.

This clone was counted only a few times. V gene TRBV7-2 combines with J gene TRBJ1-5; the D gene is possibly TRBD1 (5 bases). CDR1 SGHTA and CDR2 FQGNSA come from the germline V gene. Trimming took off 5 bases at V and 5 bases at J, with 10 bases between the two ends. The CDR3 is 13 residues long. The CDR3 nucleotides are TGTGCCAGCAGCATTAGGGGCGATCAGCCCCAGCATTTT. Protein: CASSIRGDQPQHF.

J is TRBJ2-3 and V is TRBV12-3 or TRBV12-4, with 7 bases lining up with TRBD2. V gave up 5 bases and J gave up 6 bases; unmatched junction bases: 5. The CDR3 has 13 amino acids. The CDR3 loop reads CASSQAGLDTQYF. The DNA of the CDR3 is TGTGCCAGCAGTCAAGCGGGATTGGATACGCAGTATTTT.

The chain has TRBV23-1 and TRBJ1-5, with a possible D match to TRBD1 (5 bases). TRBV23-1 is reported as an ORF; its role is uncertain. This CDR3 has 15 amino acids. The germline V and J ends were trimmed by 5 bases and 2 bases, with 13 bases remaining between them. The CDR3 DNA reads as TGCGCCAGCAGTTCCCAGGGTGACGGCAATCAGCCCCAGCATTTT. Translating it yields CASSSQGDGNQPQHF.

This clone was seen only a few times. CDR3 DNA: TGTGCCAGCTCACCATGGCAACAGGGCGACACTGAAGCTTTCTTT. The encoded protein is CASSPWQQGDTEAFF. V is TRBV18 and J is TRBJ1-1, with D possibly matching TRBD1 (6 bases). CDR3 length: 15 residues. Per germline, CDR1 KGHSH and CDR2 LQKENI. Trimming left V 2 bases short and J 3 bases short, with 13 bases between.

The rearrangement uses TRBV3-1 (or the pseudogene TRBV3-2) and TRBJ2-1, with 11 bases aligning to TRBD2. The J segment lost 9 bases and the V segment lost 0 bases, leaving 7 bases of the junction unmatched. Germline V gives CDR1 LGHDT, CDR2 YNNKEL (reference sequence). This CDR3 comprises 16 residues. CDR3 sequence: CASSQDWLAGGGEQFF. CDR3 in DNA: TGTGCCAGCAGCCAAGATTGGCTAGCGGGAGGAGGTGAGCAGTTCTTC.

The gene calls are TRBV11-2 and TRBJ2-7, with D tentatively TRBD1 (6 bases). Germline lookup yields CDR1 SGHAT and CDR2 FQNNGV. With 1 base removed from V and 3 bases from J, the gap between germline ends came to 10 bases. CDR3 size: 14 residues. The CDR3 spells CASSLVGADYEQYF. The CDR3 DNA reads as TGTGCCAGCAGCTTAGTGGGGGCGGACTACGAGCAGTACTTC.

CDR3 loop: CASSDRASYGYTF. The CDR3 coding sequence is TGCGCCAGCAGTGACAGGGCCTCCTATGGCTACACCTTC. The chain joins TRBV5-1 to TRBJ1-2, with TRBD1 matching over 7 bases. J gave up 4 bases and V 5 bases, and 5 bases lay outside the gene matches. Germline CDR1 is SGHRS and CDR2 is YFSETQ. The CDR3 sequence is 13 residues long. The variable domain in full, with the rest retrieved from reference TRBV5-1 and TRBJ1-2, is KAGVTQTPRYLIKTRGQQVTLSCSPISGHRSVSWYQQTPGQGLQFLFEYFSETQRNKGNFPGRFSGRQFSNSRSEMNVSTLELGDSALYLCASSDRASYGYTFGSGTRLTVV.

The chain joins TRBV28 to TRBJ2-3; 12 nucleotides line up with TRBD1. Germline V gene sequence: CDR1 MDHEN, CDR2 SYDVKM. The CDR3 sequence is 15 residues long. Unmatched junction bases numbered 9, after V lost 8 bases and J lost 6 bases. In nucleotides, the CDR3 is TGTGCCAGCGGTACCGGGACAGGGGGCAGGGATACGCAGTATTTT. Its protein is CASGTGTGGRDTQYF. Based on the CDR3 plus reference TRBV28 and TRBJ2-3, the full variable domain is DVKVTQSSRYLVKRTGEKVFLECVQDMDHENMFWYRQDPGLGLRLIYFSYDVKMKEKGDIPEGYSVSREKKERFSLILESASTNQTSMYLCASGTGTGGRDTQYFGPGTRLTVL.

This clone was picked up one time. The chain couples TRBV11-2 to TRBJ1-6; D gene ambiguous. Germline-derived CDR1 and CDR2 are SGHAT and FQNNGV. Deletions cut 2 bases from V and 4 bases from J, with 9 bases between. This CDR3 contains 15 residues. The CDR3 nucleotides read TGTGCCAGCAGCTTATTGAGGGAATATAATTCACCCCTCCACTTT. Protein sequence: CASSLLREYNSPLHF.

The gene calls are TRBV18 and TRBJ1-5, with D maybe TRBD1 (5 bases). Germline CDR1 is KGHSH and CDR2 is LQKENI. The V and J ends lost 0 bases and 7 bases respectively, with 10 bases between them. The CDR3 is 14 amino acids. The CDR3 nucleotides are TGTGCCAGCTCACCACCGGGGCAGCGACAGCCCCAGCATTTT. Its translation: CASSPPGQRQPQHF.

This clone has a handful of counts. The chain couples TRBV7-9 to TRBJ1-1, with a tentative D call TRBD1 (6 bases). Trimming cost V 1 base and J 1 base, with 10 bases left between them. From germline, CDR1 is SEHNR and CDR2 FQNEAQ (reference sequence). The CDR3 consists of 15 residues. CDR3 DNA: TGTGCCAGCAGCTTAGAGTCGGGACAGAACACTGAAGCTTTCTTT. Protein product: CASSLESGQNTEAFF. The whole variable domain, remainder taken from reference TRBV7-9 and TRBJ1-1, is DTGVSQNPRHKITKRGQNVTFRCDPISEHNRLYWYRQTLGQGPEFLTYFQNEAQLEKSRLLSDRFSAERPKGSFSTLEIQRTEQGDSAMYLCASSLESGQNTEAFFGQGTRLTVV.

V gene TRBV9 combines with J gene TRBJ2-3; 10 bases align to TRBD1. The V gene's germline CDR1 is SGDLS and CDR2 YYNGEE. The trim removed 3 bases at V and 0 bases at J, leaving 4 bases unmatched. This CDR3 is built from 16 residues. The CDR3 loop is CASSADRGISTDTQYF. In DNA, the CDR3 is TGTGCCAGCAGCGCGGACAGGGGGATTAGCACAGATACGCAGTATTTT.

This clone was counted a few times. The chain employs TRBV10-3 and TRBJ1-5; D might be TRBD1 (5 bases). Germline V gives CDR1 ENHRY, CDR2 SYGVKD. The CDR3 totals 13 residues. The ends were cut back, 10 bases at V and 2 bases at J, with 12 bases in the middle. In DNA form, the CDR3 reads TGTGCCACCGGGGGAGGAGGCAATCAGCCCCAGCATTTT. The encoded protein is CATGGGGNQPQHF.

This clone has a single count. This chain links TRBV6-4 with TRBJ1-5; no definite D call. V lost 3 bases, J lost 11 bases, and 14 bases lay in between. From germline, CDR1 is MRHNA and CDR2 SNTAGT. The CDR3 length is 13 residues. Here the CDR3 reads CASSEGWGAAQHF. CDR3 DNA sequence: TGTGCCAGCAGTGAGGGTTGGGGAGCGGCCCAGCATTTT.

The chain combines TRBV10-2 with TRBJ1-1; D is undetermined. The CDR3 sequence is 14 residues long. The germline V gene has CDR1 WSHSY and CDR2 SAAADI. V lost 4 bases to trimming and J lost 10 bases, with 19 bases between them. This CDR3 is CASSGGVEWDRAFF. The CDR3 DNA reads as TGCGCCAGCAGTGGGGGAGTTGAATGGGATAGAGCTTTCTTT.

This clone was seen only a few times. This chain uses TRBV6-5 with TRBJ1-5, with 10 bases aligning to TRBD1. The germline CDR1 and CDR2 sequences are MNHEY and SVGAGI. Trimming cost V 6 bases and J 2 bases; bases outside gene matches: 4. CDR3 length: 15 amino acids. The CDR3 spells CASSPGTGGNQPQHF. In nucleotides, the CDR3 is TGTGCCAGCAGCCCGGGGACAGGGGGCAATCAGCCCCAGCATTTT.

The genes are TRBV19 and TRBJ1-2; TRBD1 is a possible D gene (6 bases). The germline V gene has CDR1 LNHDA and CDR2 SQIVND (reference sequence). This CDR3 spans 15 amino acids. Deletions cut 4 bases from V and 8 bases from J, with 20 bases between. As DNA, the CDR3 is TGTGCCAGTAGTAGAGGTGTAGCAGGGGAGGGCGGCTACACCTTC. Protein: CASSRGVAGEGGYTF.

The chain is built from TRBV10-3 and TRBJ2-4; D remains unclear. Germline lookup yields CDR1 ENHRY and CDR2 SYGVKD. Trimming pared 3 bases from V and 0 bases from J, leaving 6 bases between. The CDR3 covers 14 residues. CDR3 sequence reads: CAISENGAKNIQYF. CDR3 coding DNA: TGTGCCATCAGTGAAAACGGAGCCAAAAACATTCAGTACTTC.

This clone has a count of ten or more. V is TRBV7-2 and J is TRBJ2-1; 7 bases match TRBD2. CDR1 is SGHTA and CDR2 is FQGNSA in the germline V gene. J lost 8 bases, V lost 3 bases, and 4 bases had no gene match. CDR3 length equals 13 residues. CDR3 sequence (DNA): TGTGCCAGCAGCTTTGGGGGGGGACATGAGCAGTTCTTC. Translating it yields CASSFGGGHEQFF.

This clone is a singleton in its sample. This chain connects TRBV6-5 to TRBJ2-5, with 7 bases matching TRBD2. The germline V gene encodes CDR1 MNHEY and CDR2 SVGAGI. Trimming cost V 8 bases and J 5 bases; bases outside gene matches: 8. The CDR3 sequence is 13 residues long. Here the CDR3 DNA reads TGTGCCAGCCAGGGAGGGCCGATGGAGACCCAGTACTTC. Encoded protein: CASQGGPMETQYF.

This chain links TRBV6-5 with TRBJ2-6, with TRBD1 matching over 8 bases. Unmatched junction bases numbered 5, after V lost 8 bases and J lost 2 bases. The CDR3 totals 15 residues. The germline gives CDR1 MNHEY, CDR2 SVGAGI. This chain's CDR3 is CASCLDRAGANVLTF. The CDR3 DNA is TGTGCCAGCTGCCTGGACAGGGCTGGGGCCAACGTCCTGACTTTC.

This clone showed up just a few times. This chain joins TRBV7-2 and TRBJ2-3, with TRBD2 matching 7 bases. The CDR3 loop spans 15 amino acids. V was pared by 5 bases and J by 2 bases, with 7 bases of the junction left unmatched. The germline V gene has CDR1 SGHTA and CDR2 FQGNSA. CDR3 protein: CASSLQRGNTDTQYF. As DNA, the CDR3 is TGTGCCAGCAGCCTCCAGCGGGGAAACACAGATACGCAGTATTTT.

V is TRBV7-9 and J is TRBJ2-1; possible D gene TRBD2, 5 bases. V was trimmed by 4 bases and J by 6 bases, leaving 13 bases between them. Germline-derived CDR1 and CDR2 are SEHNR and FQNEAQ (reference sequence). The CDR3 runs 14 residues. CDR3 loop: CASSSYFGINEQFF. CDR3 nucleotide sequence: TGTGCCAGCAGCTCATACTTCGGGATCAATGAGCAGTTCTTC.

The chain is built from TRBV6-2 or TRBV6-3 and TRBJ1-1; TRBD1 matches at 9 bases. V dropped 6 bases and J dropped 5; count of bases not matched to a gene: 4. The CDR3 runs 13 residues. Germline V CDR1 and CDR2: MNHEY, SVGEGT. CDR3 protein: CASSDRGRTEAFF. The CDR3 region has the DNA TGTGCCAGCAGCGACAGGGGGAGGACTGAAGCTTTCTTT.

This clone was detected a few times. The chain uses TRBV10-3 and TRBJ1-6, with TRBD1 identical over 10 bases. The germline CDR1 and CDR2 sequences are ENHRY and SYGVKD. V was pared by 5 bases and J by 8 bases, with 9 bases of the junction left unmatched. This CDR3 is built from 16 residues. In nucleotides, the CDR3 is TGTGCCATCAGTCCCGGGACAGGGGTCGGCGATTCACCCCTCCACTTT. It translates to CAISPGTGVGDSPLHF.

CDR3 DNA: TGTGCCACCGCCCCGGAGGGCGGAGAAGAGACCCAGTACTTC. Translated, it gives CATAPEGGEETQYF. The rearrangement uses TRBV24-1 and TRBJ2-5, with TRBD2 as a possible D gene (6 bases). V was pared by 9 bases and J by 3 bases, with 16 bases between. Germline V gene data show CDR1 as KGHDR and CDR2 as SFDVKD. CDR3 length: 14 amino acids.

J is TRBJ2-6 and V is TRBV9; 8 bases are shared with TRBD1. The germline V gene has CDR1 SGDLS and CDR2 YYNGEE. V was clipped by 3 bases and J by 0 bases; unmatched bases: 11. The CDR3 sequence is 19 residues long. The CDR3 here is CASSGVWTGKTSGANVLTF. The DNA for the CDR3 is TGTGCCAGCAGCGGGGTTTGGACAGGGAAAACCTCTGGGGCCAACGTCCTGACTTTC.

This chain connects TRBV19 to TRBJ1-3; TRBD1 is a possible D gene (6 bases). V lost 7 bases and J lost 0, with 13 bases in between. The germline V gene has CDR1 LNHDA and CDR2 SQIVND (reference sequence). CDR3 length equals 15 residues. CDR3 residues: CASKPTGTSGNTIYF. DNA of the CDR3: TGTGCCAGTAAACCAACAGGGACCTCTGGAAACACCATATATTTT.